This TCR beta chain was captured by sequencing in a study of blood T cell repertoires in COVID-19. Produced via immunoSEQ multiplex PCR; TCRdb's table is partial and in-frame only. The sample lists under 250,000 clones; about 91% were seen once. There are 15 residues in the CDR3. V shed 6 bases and J 1 base; nucleotides not matched to a gene: 7. Per germline, CDR1 SNHLY and CDR2 FYNNEI. Material for sequencing was peripheral blood. The TCR comes from a woman in her forties with acute or convalescent COVID-19. The chain uses TRBV2 and TRBJ1-2, with 8 nucleotides matching TRBD1. The CDR3 loop reads CASSHLGQDNYGYTF. In DNA form, the CDR3 reads TGTGCCAGCAGCCACCTGGGACAGGATAACTATGGCTACACCTTC.